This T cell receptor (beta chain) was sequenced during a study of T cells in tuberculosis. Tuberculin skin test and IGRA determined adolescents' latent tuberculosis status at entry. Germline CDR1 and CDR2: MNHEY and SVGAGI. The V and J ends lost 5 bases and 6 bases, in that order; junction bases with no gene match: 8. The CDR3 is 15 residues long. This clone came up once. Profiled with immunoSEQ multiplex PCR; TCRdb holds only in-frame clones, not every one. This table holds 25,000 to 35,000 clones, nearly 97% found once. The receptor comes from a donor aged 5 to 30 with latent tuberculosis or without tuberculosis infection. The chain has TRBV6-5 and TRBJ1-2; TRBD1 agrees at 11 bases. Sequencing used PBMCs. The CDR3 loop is CASSQPGQGDDGYTF. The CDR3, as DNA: TGTGCCAGCAGTCAGCCGGGACAGGGGGATGATGGCTACACCTTC.